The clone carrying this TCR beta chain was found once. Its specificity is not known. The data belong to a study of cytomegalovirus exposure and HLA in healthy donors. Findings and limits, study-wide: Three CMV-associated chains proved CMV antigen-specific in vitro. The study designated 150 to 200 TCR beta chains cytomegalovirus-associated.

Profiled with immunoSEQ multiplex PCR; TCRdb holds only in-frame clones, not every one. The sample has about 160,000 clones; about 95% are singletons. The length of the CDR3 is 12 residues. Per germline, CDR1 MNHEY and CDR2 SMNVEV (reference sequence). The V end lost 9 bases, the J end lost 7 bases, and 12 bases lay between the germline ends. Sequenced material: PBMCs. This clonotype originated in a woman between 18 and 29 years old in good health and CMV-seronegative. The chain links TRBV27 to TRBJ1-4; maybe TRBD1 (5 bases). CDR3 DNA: TGTGCCAGTAAGAACGGGGGTGAAAAACTGTTTTTT. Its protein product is CASKNGGEKLFF.